Below are 3 T cell receptor beta chains sequenced from a single sample in a study of shared clonotypes between healthy human individuals. CD45RO-negative, CCR7-positively selected cells formed the naive CD8 fraction, excluding terminally differentiated effector memory CD45RA+ cells. Generated by immunoSEQ multiplex PCR, the TCRdb table keeps only in-frame clones and is missing some. The sample gives hundreds of thousands of clones, about 90% of which show up once; nearly 25% is in the top ten. Sequencing used naive CD8+ T cells sorted from blood. The source is a man aged 30 to 39 in good health.

The chain carries TRBV5-1 and TRBJ2-3; D unclear. Trimming removed 1 base at V and 2 bases at J, with 5 bases between. In germline, CDR1 is SGHRS, CDR2 YFSETQ. The CDR3 is 13 amino acids. The CDR3, as DNA: TGCGCCAGCAGCTTGTGGCCCACAGATACGCAGTATTTT. This codes for CASSLWPTDTQYF. Together with reference TRBV5-1 and TRBJ2-3, the CDR3 gives the full variable domain: KAGVTQTPRYLIKTRGQQVTLSCSPISGHRSVSWYQQTPGQGLQFLFEYFSETQRNKGNFPGRFSGRQFSNSRSEMNVSTLELGDSALYLCASSLWPTDTQYFGPGTRLTVL.

This chain joins TRBV7-9 and TRBJ2-1; no clear D gene. There are 15 residues in the CDR3. Deletions cut 2 bases from V and 0 bases from J, with 8 bases between. The germline gives CDR1 SEHNR, CDR2 FQNEAQ (reference sequence). The CDR3 loop reads CASSLKWSSYNEQFF. Written as DNA, the CDR3 is TGTGCCAGCAGCTTAAAATGGAGCTCCTACAATGAGCAGTTCTTC.

This chain connects TRBV7-9 to TRBJ2-7; 11 bases align to TRBD1. After removal of 5 bases from V and 3 bases from J, the junction contained 9 bases not matched to a gene. Germline V gene data show CDR1 as SEHNR and CDR2 as FQNEAQ (reference sequence). CDR3 length: 16 residues. The CDR3 DNA sequence: TGTGCCAGCAGCCAAACCCGGGACAGGGGGAACTACGAGCAGTACTTC. Protein product: CASSQTRDRGNYEQYF.